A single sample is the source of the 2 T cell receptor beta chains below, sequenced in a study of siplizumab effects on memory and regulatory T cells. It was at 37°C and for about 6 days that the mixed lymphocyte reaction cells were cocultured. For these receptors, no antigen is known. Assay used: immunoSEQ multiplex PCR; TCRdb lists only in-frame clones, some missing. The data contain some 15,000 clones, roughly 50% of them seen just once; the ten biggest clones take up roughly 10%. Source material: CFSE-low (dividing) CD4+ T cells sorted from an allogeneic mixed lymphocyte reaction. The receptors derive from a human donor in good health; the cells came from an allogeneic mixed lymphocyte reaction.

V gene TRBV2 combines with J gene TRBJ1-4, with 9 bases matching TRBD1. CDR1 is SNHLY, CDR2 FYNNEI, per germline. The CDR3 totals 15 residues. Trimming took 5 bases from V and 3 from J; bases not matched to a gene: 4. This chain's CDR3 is CASSQRDRANEKLFF. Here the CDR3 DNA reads TGTGCCAGCAGTCAAAGGGACAGGGCTAATGAAAAACTGTTTTTT.

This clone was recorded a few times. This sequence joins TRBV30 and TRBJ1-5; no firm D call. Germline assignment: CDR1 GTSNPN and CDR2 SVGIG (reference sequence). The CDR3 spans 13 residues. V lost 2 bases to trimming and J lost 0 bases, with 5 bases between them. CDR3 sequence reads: CAWSLNSNQPQHF. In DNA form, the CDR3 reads TGTGCCTGGAGTCTGAATAGCAATCAGCCCCAGCATTTT.